These 21 T cell receptor beta chains share one sample of origin, sequenced in a study of monozygotic twins with inflammatory bowel disease. TCRdb reanalyzed the 5' RACE reads and collapses them to one entry per CDR3 protein, without DNA. This sample's table reports around 400,000 distinct CDR3 sequences. Input material: blood. The receptors were sampled from a human donor with ulcerative colitis or Crohn's disease, or a healthy co-twin of an affected twin (not recorded which).

The chain carries TRBV27 and TRBJ2-7; TCRdb outputs TRBD1, but without DNA this stays unchecked. The length of the CDR3 is 13 residues. Germline CDR1 reads MNHEY; CDR2 reads SMNVEV (reference sequence). CDR3 loop: CASSSRPPYEQYF.

The V call is TRBV6-5, the J call TRBJ2-2. The CDR3 has 12 amino acids. Germline V lookup: CDR1 MNHEY, CDR2 SVGAGI. CDR3 region: CASSSSVGVLFF.

V is TRBV5-1 and J is TRBJ2-1. This CDR3 has 17 residues. Germline V gives CDR1 SGHRS, CDR2 YFSETQ. CDR3 in amino acids: CASSSSEMAVDYNEQFF.

The V and J genes are TRBV14 and TRBJ2-1. Germline CDR1 and CDR2: SGHDN and FVKESK. The CDR3 extends over 12 amino acids. The CDR3: CASSQGFQEQFF.

The CDR3 reads CASSLTWAAGELFF. The V and J genes are TRBV7-2 and TRBJ2-2. This CDR3 has 14 amino acids. From germline, CDR1 is SGHTA and CDR2 FQGNSA.

The chain carries TRBV12-3 or TRBV12-4 and TRBJ2-3; TCRdb selects TRBD2, and the lack of DNA leaves this call unchecked. The CDR3 totals 16 residues. The CDR3 here is CASTNSLAGGGDTQYF.

The chain links TRBV20-1 to TRBJ1-2; no DNA is available, so the TRBD1 call from TCRdb remains unchecked. Germline CDR1 DFQATT, CDR2 SNEGSKA (reference sequence). There are 15 residues in the CDR3. CDR3 loop: CSARMARGSNYGYTF.

The gene calls are TRBV29-1 and TRBJ1-2; TCRdb's D call, TRBD1, is unchecked because there is no DNA. The germline CDR1 and CDR2 sequences are SQVTM and ANQGSEA. This CDR3 contains 14 residues. CDR3 sequence: CSVDRTGIGNGYTF.

This chain connects TRBV28 to TRBJ1-5; TCRdb proposes TRBD1, but this gene call is untestable without DNA. Germline lookup yields CDR1 MDHEN and CDR2 SYDVKM. There are 14 residues in the CDR3. The CDR3 is CASRMGGGNQPQHF.

The chain employs TRBV4-2 and TRBJ1-6. Germline V gene lookup returns CDR1 LGHNA and CDR2 YNFKEQ. This CDR3 is 16 amino acids long. Here the CDR3 reads CASSQEFGGVGSPLHF.

The V and J genes are TRBV7-2 and TRBJ1-1; TCRdb's D call, TRBD1, is unchecked because there is no DNA. The germline V gene encodes CDR1 SGHTA and CDR2 FQGNSA. CDR3 size: 14 residues. CDR3 residues: CASSLARADTEAFF. Looking up the rest from reference TRBV7-2 and TRBJ1-1 gives the full variable domain: GAGVSQSPSNKVTEKGKDVELRCDPISGHTALYWYRQSLGQGLEFLIYFQGNSAPDKSGLPSDRFSAERTGGSVSTLTIQRTQQEDSAVYLCASSLARADTEAFFGQGTRLTVV.

This rearrangement joins TRBV7-6 to TRBJ2-1; checking the TCRdb D call of TRBD2 is not possible without DNA. CDR1 and CDR2 from the germline V gene are SGHVS and FNYEAQ. This CDR3 has 17 amino acids. CDR3 protein: CASSLGTIAGVYNEQFF.

The gene calls are TRBV28 and TRBJ1-5. Per germline, CDR1 MDHEN and CDR2 SYDVKM. CDR3 size: 15 residues. Here the CDR3 reads CASSLLAEYNQPQHF.

CDR3 protein: CASSPLGTGFGNTIYF. The rearrangement links TRBV6-1 to TRBJ1-3; there is no DNA to check the TCRdb D call of TRBD1. CDR1 and CDR2 (germline): MNHNS, SASEGT. This CDR3 is built from 16 residues.

This chain links TRBV5-6 with TRBJ2-1; TCRdb picks TRBD2, but there is no DNA to check that call. There are 15 residues in the CDR3. The germline V gene encodes CDR1 SGHDT and CDR2 YYEEEE. CDR3 sequence: CASSPRQGGANEQFF.

The V and J genes are TRBV11-2 and TRBJ2-7; TCRdb returns TRBD1, unconfirmable since there is no DNA. CDR3 size: 13 residues. Germline loops: CDR1 SGHAT, CDR2 FQNNGV. CDR3 sequence: CASRKTETYEQYF.

The chain's CDR3 is CASSVDPDRGLAGANVLTF. The chain is built from TRBV9 and TRBJ2-6; TCRdb designates TRBD1, a call that cannot be tested without DNA. The CDR3 sequence is 19 residues long. Looked up from germline, CDR1 is SGDLS and CDR2 is YYNGEE.

CDR3 protein: CASSLAGDQYF. The chain combines TRBV7-9 with TRBJ2-7. The CDR3 has 11 residues. Germline lookup yields CDR1 SEHNR and CDR2 FQNEAQ (reference sequence).

This chain joins TRBV12-3 or TRBV12-4 and TRBJ2-2; without DNA, the TCRdb call of TRBD2 cannot be checked. This CDR3 comprises 16 residues. The CDR3: CASSFAGGRGTGELFF.

This chain links TRBV20-1 with TRBJ2-5; TCRdb's D gene call, TRBD1, goes unchecked for lack of DNA. This CDR3 comprises 14 residues. The germline CDR1 and CDR2 sequences are DFQATT and SNEGSKA (reference sequence). Here the CDR3 reads CSAVGQGLQETQYF.

This rearrangement joins TRBV5-1 to TRBJ2-2. CDR3 length: 13 amino acids. CDR1 and CDR2 from the germline V gene are SGHRS and YFSETQ. CDR3 protein: CASSVDRAWELFF.